This is a list of T cell receptor beta chains from one sample in a study of immune evolution from preneoplasia to lung adenocarcinoma. TCRdb's table, derived via immunoSEQ multiplex PCR, lists solely in-frame clones and lacks some. This table has approximately 8,800 clones, about 78% appearing once. The material sequenced was FFPE minimally invasive lung adenocarcinoma tissue. These receptors originate from a donor at least 70 years old with lung adenocarcinoma. The CDR3 runs from the conserved cysteine through the conserved F or W. Not every row has a clone size; where given, it reads once, few, many or a size class.

j_gene: TRBJ1-5
v_gene: TRBV27
abundance: -
CDR3aa: CASSGGASRNQPQHF

j_gene: TRBJ1-3
v_gene: TRBV7-8
abundance: once
CDR3aa: CASSPVLRSGNTIYF

j_gene: TRBJ2-5
v_gene: TRBV4-1
abundance: -
CDR3aa: CASSQEGTSAQETQYF

j_gene: TRBJ1-2
v_gene: TRBV5-6
abundance: few
CDR3aa: CASRVGMSGYTF

j_gene: TRBJ2-3
v_gene: TRBV4-1
abundance: -
CDR3aa: CASSQAWGFGGDTQYF

j_gene: TRBJ1-5
v_gene: TRBV10-2
abundance: -
CDR3aa: CASSRTGGQPQHF

j_gene: TRBJ2-4
v_gene: TRBV11-2
abundance: -
CDR3aa: CASSFSSGKNIQYF

j_gene: TRBJ2-3
v_gene: TRBV19
abundance: few
CDR3aa: CASSADTDTQYF

j_gene: TRBJ1-4
v_gene: TRBV2
abundance: once
CDR3aa: CASKQGSPGINEKLFF

j_gene: TRBJ2-1
v_gene: TRBV25-1
abundance: -
CDR3aa: CASSGTGGLSYNEQFF

j_gene: TRBJ1-2
v_gene: TRBV5-1
abundance: -
CDR3aa: CASSLHTGGYGYTF

j_gene: TRBJ1-4
v_gene: TRBV2
abundance: -
CDR3aa: CASTGFGEKLFF

j_gene: TRBJ2-5
v_gene: TRBV14
abundance: -
CDR3aa: CASSQVGAETQYF

j_gene: TRBJ2-7
v_gene: TRBV5-5
abundance: -
CDR3aa: CASSLHNYEQYF

j_gene: TRBJ2-4
v_gene: TRBV6-5
abundance: -
CDR3aa: CASSYGEGNIQYF

j_gene: TRBJ2-7
v_gene: TRBV6-6
abundance: -
CDR3aa: CASSLLAVKTYEQYF

j_gene: TRBJ2-4
v_gene: TRBV5-6
abundance: -
CDR3aa: CASSLAVGIKDIQYF